Listed below are T cell receptor beta chains from one sample, sequenced in a study of blood T cell repertoires in COVID-19. The data were produced by immunoSEQ multiplex PCR, yet TCRdb's version contains in-frame clones alone and is incomplete. The table includes more than 80,000 clones, around 90% detected once. Sequences were obtained from peripheral blood. These receptors were collected from a human donor with active COVID-19. The donor label of this sample is uncertain. Each CDR3 is given with its conserved first and last residue. Fields, in order: V gene, D gene, J gene, clone size, CDR3 DNA, CDR3 protein. D genes are given only for firm matches. Not all rows give a size; the values are once, few, many and, for expanded clones, a class.

>TRBV19|-|TRBJ2-7|-
TGTGCCAGTAGTGGGACACGATCCTACGAGCAGTACTTC
CASSGTRSYEQYF
>TRBV15|TRBD2|TRBJ2-7|-
TGTGCCACCAGCAGAGAAGCGGGGACCGTCGACGAGCAGTACTTC
CATSREAGTVDEQYF
>TRBV6-6|TRBD1|TRBJ1-2|-
TGTGCCAGCAGTTACGGACAGGGTGGTGGCGGCTACACCTTC
CASSYGQGGGGYTF
>TRBV21-1|-|TRBJ1-5|-
TGTGCCAGCAGCAAACCCCCCGGGACAGCAATCTCACAGTCCAATCAGCCCCAGCATTTT
CASSKPPGTAISQSNQPQHF
>TRBV5-1|TRBD2|TRBJ2-3|-
TGCGCCAGCAGCTTGGCGGGGGGGCCCCCAGATACGCAGTATTTT
CASSLAGGPPDTQYF
>TRBV28|-|TRBJ1-5|-
TGTGCCAGCAGGATGATAGGGGTTGGCAATCAGCCCCAGCATTTT
CASRMIGVGNQPQHF
>TRBV6-4|-|TRBJ1-5|-
TGTGCCCACACCGGGACACTAGATCAGCCCCAGCATTTT
CAHTGTLDQPQHF
>TRBV27|-|TRBJ2-7|-
TGTGCCAGCAGCGGCGGGGCATCCTACGAGCAGTACTTC
CASSGGASYEQYF
>TRBV7-2|-|TRBJ1-5|-
TGTGCCAGCAGCTTAAGAGGGGGTAGGAGCAATCAGCCCCAGCATTTT
CASSLRGGRSNQPQHF
>TRBV15|TRBD1|TRBJ2-3|-
TGTGCCACCAGCAGCCAGGGGGCAGACAGCACAGATACGCAGTATTTT
CATSSQGADSTDTQYF
>TRBV12-3/TRBV12-4|-|TRBJ2-3|-
TGTGCCAGCAGTCCTACTAGCACAGATACGCAGTATTTT
CASSPTSTDTQYF
>TRBV9|TRBD1|TRBJ1-1|-
TGTGCCAGCAGCTGGACAGGGCTCACTGAAGCTTTCTTT
CASSWTGLTEAFF
>TRBV6-5|-|TRBJ1-1|-
TGTGCCAGCAGCCCCTCTACAGGTTTCACTGAAGCTTTCTTT
CASSPSTGFTEAFF
>TRBV11-2|TRBD2|TRBJ2-3|-
TGTGCCAGCAGTATGTCGGGGGGGGGCCAGGGTAACACAGATACGCAGTATTTT
CASSMSGGGQGNTDTQYF
>TRBV5-6|-|TRBJ1-2|-
TGTGCCAGCAGCTTGGGACAGCTTAACTATGGCTACACCTTC
CASSLGQLNYGYTF
>TRBV11-2|-|TRBJ2-5|-
TGTGCCAGCAGCTTAAGTAGCGGTGGAGAGACCCAGTACTTC
CASSLSSGGETQYF
>TRBV3-1/TRBV3-2|-|TRBJ1-6|-
TGTGCCAGCAGCCAAGAAGGGGCCGAGAATTCACCCCTCCACTTT
CASSQEGAENSPLHF
>TRBV7-2|TRBD1|TRBJ1-5|-
TGTGCCAGCAGCTTACCGACAGGGTCCTTTCCCCAGCATTTT
CASSLPTGSFPQHF
>TRBV5-1|-|TRBJ2-2|-
TGCGCCAGCAGCTTGCGATACAGGGCGAACACCGGGGAGCTGTTTTTT
CASSLRYRANTGELFF
>TRBV24-1|-|TRBJ2-3|-
TGTGCCACCAGCCCGCCGACAGGTACGAGCTTGACAGATACGCAGTATTTT
CATSPPTGTSLTDTQYF
>TRBV2|-|TRBJ1-1|-
TGTGCCAGCGGTGACGGAGGCCAAGCTTTCTTT
CASGDGGQAFF
>TRBV6-6|-|TRBJ2-7|-
TGTGCCAGCAGTAAGCCCTTAGCCGAGCAGTACTTC
CASSKPLAEQYF
>TRBV5-4|TRBD1|TRBJ2-7|-
TGTGCCAGCAGCTTTGGCAGGGGGAGCTACGAGCAGTACTTC
CASSFGRGSYEQYF
>TRBV13|TRBD2|TRBJ2-1|-
TGTGCCAGCAGCTCACGTGGGCGACTAGCGGGGGGCTTTTCCTACAATGAGCAGTTCTTC
CASSSRGRLAGGFSYNEQFF
>TRBV7-9|-|TRBJ1-6|-
TGTGCCAGCAGCTTTAAGGGGTCCCATTCACCCCTCCACTTT
CASSFKGSHSPLHF
>TRBV5-1|TRBD1|TRBJ1-1|once
TGCGCCAGCAGCCTGGACAGGGTCACTGAAGCTTTCTTT
CASSLDRVTEAFF
>TRBV19|TRBD2|TRBJ2-1|once
TGTGCCAGTTCCAACCTGGGAGGGTATGGCAATGAGCAGTTCTTC
CASSNLGGYGNEQFF
>TRBV10-3|TRBD2|TRBJ2-7|-
TGTGCCATCAGTTATGGCACGGGAGGTCCCTACGAGCAGTACTTC
CAISYGTGGPYEQYF
>TRBV3-1/TRBV3-2|TRBD1|TRBJ1-5|-
TGTGCCAGCAGCCCCGGACAGGGAAATCAGCCCCAGCATTTT
CASSPGQGNQPQHF
>TRBV13|-|TRBJ1-2|-
TGTGCCAGCAGCTTATTCTCCCCGGGGGTGGACTATGGCTACACCTTC
CASSLFSPGVDYGYTF
>TRBV7-2|TRBD2|TRBJ2-1|-
TGTGCCAGCAGCTTAGGGACTAGCGTACTGAATGAGCAGTTCTTC
CASSLGTSVLNEQFF
>TRBV7-9|TRBD1|TRBJ1-4|-
TGTGCCAGCAGCTTGTCAGGGACAGGGGAAGGTGAAAAACTGTTTTTT
CASSLSGTGEGEKLFF
>TRBV4-2|-|TRBJ1-4|-
TGTGCCAGCAGCCAAGGGGCAGGGCTAGCTAATGAAAAACTGTTTTTT
CASSQGAGLANEKLFF
>TRBV27|-|TRBJ2-2|-
TGTGCCAGCAGTTCACCGGGACTGAACACCGGGGAGCTGTTTTTT
CASSSPGLNTGELFF
>TRBV7-9|-|TRBJ1-1|-
TGTGCCAGCAGCTTAGGATCAGGGTCCGCTGAAGCTTTCTTT
CASSLGSGSAEAFF
>TRBV6-2/TRBV6-3|-|TRBJ1-1|few
TGTGCCAGCAGTTACCACGGACAGCCTGAAGCTTTCTTT
CASSYHGQPEAFF
>TRBV5-1|-|TRBJ1-3|-
TGCGCCAGCAGCTCGTCGACAGACTCTGGAAACACCATATATTTT
CASSSSTDSGNTIYF
>TRBV20-1|-|TRBJ1-5|-
TGCAGTGCTAGTAGTCCAGGGGGCAATCAGCCCCAGCATTTT
CSASSPGGNQPQHF
>TRBV2|TRBD1|TRBJ2-1|once
TGTGCCAGCAGTTCAAGGCCCCGGGCGGCTACAGGGGCCTACAATGAGCAGTTCTTC
CASSSRPRAATGAYNEQFF
>TRBV24-1|-|TRBJ2-3|-
TGTGCCACCAGTGATTTGCAGACGGGTTTCAACACAGATACGCAGTATTTT
CATSDLQTGFNTDTQYF
>TRBV28|-|TRBJ1-2|-
TGTGCCAGCAGTTTTATGAGTGGCTACACCTTC
CASSFMSGYTF
>TRBV9|TRBD2|TRBJ2-1|-
TGTGCCAGCAGCCCAAGACTAGCGGGGGTATACAATGAGCAGTTCTTC
CASSPRLAGVYNEQFF
>TRBV10-1|-|TRBJ2-2|-
TGCGCCAGAAGCGTCCCGATGAAAGAGGACGGGGAGCTGTTTTTT
CARSVPMKEDGELFF
>TRBV5-6|TRBD1|TRBJ2-7|-
TGTGCCAGCAGCTTAATCGGGACAGGCAACTACGAGCAGTACTTC
CASSLIGTGNYEQYF
>TRBV6-5|-|TRBJ1-2|-
TGTGCCAGCAATGGCGGCAGGGCCGACTATGGCTACACCTTC
CASNGGRADYGYTF
>TRBV9|TRBD2|TRBJ2-1|-
TGTGCCAGCAGCGTAGCTAGCGGGGGGGCTGGTGAGCAGTTCTTC
CASSVASGGAGEQFF
>TRBV18|-|TRBJ2-6|-
TGTGCCAGCTCACCACCACAGGGTGGTGGGGCCAACGTCCTGACTTTC
CASSPPQGGGANVLTF
>TRBV6-6|-|TRBJ1-3|-
TGTGCCAGCAGAGGGGGGGAATTTTCTGGAAACACCATATATTTT
CASRGGEFSGNTIYF
>TRBV11-2|TRBD1|TRBJ1-6|-
TGTGCCAGCAGCTTAGGACAGGGGGGTAATTCACCCCTCCACTTT
CASSLGQGGNSPLHF
>TRBV10-1|-|TRBJ1-1|-
TGCGCCAGCGTCGGGCGGGGAGGGGTTACTTTCTTT
CASVGRGGVTFF
>TRBV20-1|-|TRBJ2-1|once
TGCAGTGCTAGTTATACGGTGAGGGTGAATGAGCAGTTCTTC
CSASYTVRVNEQFF
>TRBV3-1/TRBV3-2|-|TRBJ2-7|-
TGTGCCAGCAGCCAAGCTGCGGACAGTTTCTACGAGCAGTACTTC
CASSQAADSFYEQYF
>TRBV7-2|TRBD1|TRBJ2-5|once
TGTGCCAGCAGCTCCGGACAGGGCCTTGGGACCCAGTACTTC
CASSSGQGLGTQYF
>TRBV5-6|TRBD1|TRBJ2-7|-
TGTGCCAGCAGCTACCTACCGACAGGGTATTACGAGCAGTACTTC
CASSYLPTGYYEQYF